The text below deals with one TCR beta chain. Antigen: not known. The source of the sample is a study of regulatory T cells in long-lasting Graves disease. Broader study findings: Persistent patients had a count of shared public clonotypes (over 2,500) that exceeded that of new patients (about 970).

The CDR3 spans 16 residues. V lost 4 bases to trimming and J lost 0 bases; unmatched junction nucleotides: 6. Germline loops: CDR1 SEHNR, CDR2 FQNEAQ (reference sequence). Time point reported: newly diagnosed GD, antithyroid drugs for less than 3 months. Generation of the TCR library employed RNA extracted from PBMCs. Through Arm-PCR of CDR3 regions and iRepertoire HTBI primers, TCR beta libraries were built. TCRdb independently ran MiXCR on the multiplex PCR reads; one entry per CDR3 protein. The sample lists about 470,000 distinct CDR3 sequences, 15% occurring once. The same sample was also studied in work on T cells in Graves' hyperthyroidism and ophthalmopathy.

This receptor was identified in a woman in her 30s with Graves disease. Sample: peripheral blood mononuclear cells (PBMCs), taken at new diagnosis, from a patient treated with antithyroid drugs. V usage is TRBV7-9 and J usage is TRBJ1-2; 9 nucleotides line up with TRBD1. CDR3 amino acids: CASSSLGQGTNYGYTF. CDR3 DNA sequence: TGTGCCAGCAGCTCTCTGGGACAGGGAACTAACTATGGCTACACCTTC.